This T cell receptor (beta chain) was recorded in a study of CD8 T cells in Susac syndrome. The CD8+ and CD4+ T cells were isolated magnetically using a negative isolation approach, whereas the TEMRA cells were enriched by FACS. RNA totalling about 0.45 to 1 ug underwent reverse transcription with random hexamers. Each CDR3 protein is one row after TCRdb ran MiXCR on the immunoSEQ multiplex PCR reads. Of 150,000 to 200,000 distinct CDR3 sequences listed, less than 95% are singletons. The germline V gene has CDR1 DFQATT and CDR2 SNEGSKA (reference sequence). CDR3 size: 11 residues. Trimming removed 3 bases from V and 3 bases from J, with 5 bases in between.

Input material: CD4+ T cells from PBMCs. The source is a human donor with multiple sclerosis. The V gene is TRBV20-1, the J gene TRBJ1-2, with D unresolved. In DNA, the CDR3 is TGCAGTGCTAGTGCCCACTATGGCTACACCTTC. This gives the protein CSASAHYGYTF.